Described below is a single T cell receptor beta chain sequence and its context. Its antigen remains unknown. Treatment noted: about 20 received Ad26.COV2.S at low or high dose, single or two shots; roughly five received placebo; per-sample allocation not given. Following the first vaccine or placebo injection, samples were taken on day 63. TCRdb's copy holds only in-frame clones and misses some; the assay was immunoSEQ multiplex PCR. In the table there are roughly 400,000 clones, about 90% of which are singletons. The data originate from a study of Ad26.COV2.S vaccination and SARS-CoV-2 variants. Trimming pared 3 bases from V and 8 bases from J, leaving 13 bases between. This CDR3 has 13 amino acids. Germline assignment: CDR1 MNHEY and CDR2 SMNVEV (reference sequence). Broader study findings: A substantial breadth of spike-specific CD8+ and CD4+ T cell responses after vaccination has been reported.

The clonotype was recovered from a person between 18 and 60 years old who received the Ad26.COV2.S COVID-19 vaccine or a placebo. The rearrangement links TRBV27 to TRBJ1-1; possible D gene TRBD1, 5 bases. The source material was peripheral blood, sampled in a trial of Ad26.COV2.S vaccine versus placebo. The CDR3, as DNA: TGTGCCAGCAGTTTGTCCCGTAGGGGAGAAGCTTTCTTT. Encoded protein: CASSLSRRGEAFF.